Following are 24 T cell receptor beta chains from one sample sequenced in a study of shared clonotypes between healthy human individuals. The protocol was immunoSEQ multiplex PCR, while the TCRdb copy is restricted to in-frame clones and leaves out a portion. The sample records millions of clones, about 92% being singletons. Cells designated naive CD8 were CD45RO-negative and were positively selected for CCR7, with terminally differentiated effector memory CD45RA+ cells excluded. Material for sequencing was naive CD8+ T cells from PBMCs. The receptors stem from a man aged 18-30 years in good health. Some clones in this sample may be carry-over from other donors' samples.

This clone appeared a single time. The V call is TRBV30, the J call TRBJ2-7; 8 bases are a match to TRBD2. Germline CDR1 and CDR2: GTSNPN and SVGIG (reference sequence). The junction had 5 bases not matched to a gene; V was cut back by 1 base and J by 3 bases. This CDR3 contains 14 residues. CDR3 region: CAWSGGLGGYEQYF. The DNA of the CDR3 is TGTGCCTGGAGTGGGGGACTAGGAGGCTACGAGCAGTACTTC.

The chain joins TRBV13 to TRBJ1-1; D ambiguous. Germline-derived CDR1 and CDR2 are PRHDT and FYEKMQ (reference sequence). This CDR3 has 14 amino acids. V dropped 1 base and J dropped 1 base, with 7 bases sitting between them. CDR3 residues: CASSLVPENTEAFF. The DNA for the CDR3 is TGTGCCAGCAGCTTAGTCCCCGAGAACACTGAAGCTTTCTTT. Complete variable domain (other parts from reference TRBV13 and TRBJ1-1): AAGVIQSPRHLIKEKRETATLKCYPIPRHDTVYWYQQGPGQDPQFLISFYEKMQSDKGSIPDRFSAQQFSDYHSELNMSSLELGDSALYFCASSLVPENTEAFFGQGTRLTVV.

V usage is TRBV5-6 and J usage is TRBJ2-3; no firm D call. Trimming removed 3 bases at V and 0 bases at J, with 8 bases between. CDR1 is SGHDT and CDR2 is YYEEEE in the germline V gene. The CDR3 covers 14 residues. The CDR3 loop is CASSSSSSTDTQYF. CDR3 sequence (DNA): TGTGCCAGCAGCTCGAGCAGCAGCACAGATACGCAGTATTTT.

In its sample, this clone was seen once. The chain employs TRBV11-2 and TRBJ2-1; 9 bases match TRBD2. The germline V gene encodes CDR1 SGHAT and CDR2 FQNNGV. CDR3 length equals 16 residues. Trimming cost V 1 base and J 5 bases; bases outside gene matches: 6. Here the CDR3 DNA reads TGTGCCAGCAGCTTAGCAGGGACTAGCCTGAACAATGAGCAGTTCTTC. This translates into CASSLAGTSLNNEQFF.

As concerns this clone: Additional DNA sequences in this sample encode the identical CDR3. The gene calls are TRBV7-9 and TRBJ1-5; D is ambiguous. Germline assignment: CDR1 SEHNR and CDR2 FQNEAQ (reference sequence). V dropped 3 bases and J dropped 2 bases, with 5 bases sitting between them. The CDR3 spans 13 residues. CDR3 region: CASSLQGNQPQHF. CDR3 nucleotide sequence: TGTGCCAGCAGCTTGCAGGGCAATCAGCCCCAGCATTTT.

This chain uses TRBV29-1 with TRBJ2-5; 7 positions agree with TRBD2. Germline V gene sequence: CDR1 SQVTM, CDR2 ANQGSEA. With V trimmed by 7 bases and J by 5 bases, 4 bases remained unmatched. The CDR3 is 11 residues long. CDR3 DNA: TGCAGCGGGGGGGGAGTTGAGACCCAGTACTTC. The encoded protein is CSGGGVETQYF.

The chain is built from TRBV9 and TRBJ2-3; 15 nucleotides match TRBD2. With 4 bases clipped from V and 4 bases from J, the junction kept 4 bases outside the gene matches. Germline CDR1 SGDLS, CDR2 YYNGEE. This CDR3 spans 16 amino acids. CDR3 coding DNA: TGTGCCAGCAGCTCGAGGACTAGCGGGAGGGCAGATACGCAGTATTTT. Its protein product is CASSSRTSGRADTQYF. Using reference TRBV9 and TRBJ2-3 for the parts outside the CDR3, the full variable domain is DSGVTQTPKHLITATGQRVTLRCSPRSGDLSVYWYQQSLDQGLQFLIQYYNGEERAKGNILERFSAQQFPDLHSELNLSSLELGDSALYFCASSSRTSGRADTQYFGPGTRLTVL.

The V and J genes are TRBV6-5 and TRBJ1-2, with D uncertain. Trimming pared 5 bases from V and 6 bases from J, leaving 13 bases between. CDR1 and CDR2 from the germline V gene are MNHEY and SVGAGI. The CDR3 length is 13 residues. CDR3: CASSPLPLDGYTF. Here the CDR3 DNA reads TGTGCCAGCAGTCCTCTCCCCCTCGATGGCTACACCTTC.

V is TRBV27 and J is TRBJ1-4; 7 positions match TRBD1. V was clipped by 6 bases and J by 8 bases; unmatched bases: 12. Germline assignment: CDR1 MNHEY and CDR2 SMNVEV (reference sequence). This CDR3 is built from 15 residues. This chain's CDR3 is CASRMIPGQTEKLFF. CDR3 sequence (DNA): TGTGCCAGCAGGATGATCCCGGGACAGACCGAAAAACTGTTTTTT.

This clone has only one observation. CDR3 in DNA: TGTGCCAGCAGTTGGGCGGGAGGGGGGAATGAGCAGTTCTTC. Translation gives CASSWAGGGNEQFF. The chain combines TRBV27 with TRBJ2-1; 9 positions agree with TRBD2. The junction had 5 bases not matched to a gene; V was cut back by 4 bases and J by 7 bases. CDR1 and CDR2 (germline): MNHEY, SMNVEV (reference sequence). This CDR3 region has 14 residues.

The chain combines TRBV10-3 with TRBJ2-7, with 7 bases identical to TRBD1. V dropped 6 bases and J dropped 3; count of bases not matched to a gene: 8. Looked up from germline, CDR1 is ENHRY and CDR2 is SYGVKD. CDR3 size: 14 residues. CDR3 sequence (DNA): TGTGCCATCAGACAAACCGGGACAGACTACGAGCAGTACTTC. Translation gives CAIRQTGTDYEQYF.

This chain connects TRBV6-5 to TRBJ2-2; D assignment may be TRBD1 or TRBD2 (5 bases each). Looked up from germline, CDR1 is MNHEY and CDR2 is SVGAGI. The CDR3 consists of 14 residues. Trimming removed 10 bases from V and 4 bases from J, with 16 bases in between. Here the CDR3 reads CATGTSRGTGELFF. CDR3 DNA sequence: TGTGCCACCGGGACGAGCCGAGGCACCGGGGAGCTGTTTTTT.

The CDR3 nucleotides are TGTGCCAGCAGCCCGCTAGAGGGGACAGGGGGCTTGGGCTATGGCTACACCTTC. This encodes CASSPLEGTGGLGYGYTF. The chain is built from TRBV5-6 and TRBJ1-2, with TRBD1 matching over 12 bases. Germline CDR1 and CDR2: SGHDT and YYEEEE. The CDR3 runs 18 residues. Trimming at V came to 4 bases and at J to 4 bases, leaving 14 bases not matched to a gene. Full variable domain (outside the CDR3, taken from reference TRBV5-6 and TRBJ1-2): DAGVTQSPTHLIKTRGQQVTLRCSPKSGHDTVSWYQQALGQGPQFIFQYYEEEERQRGNFPDRFSGHQFPNYSSELNVNALLLGDSALYLCASSPLEGTGGLGYGYTFGSGTRLTVV.

This clone was counted a single time. V is TRBV7-9 and J is TRBJ1-3, with D unclear. This CDR3 comprises 16 residues. Trimming shortened V by 0 bases and J by 4 bases, and 13 bases separated the two germline ends. Germline values: CDR1 SEHNR, CDR2 FQNEAQ (reference sequence). The CDR3 spells CASSLALGQNGNTIYF. The CDR3 DNA reads as TGTGCCAGCAGCTTAGCGCTAGGGCAGAACGGAAACACCATATATTTT.

The rearrangement joins TRBV7-9 to TRBJ2-1; TRBD2 agrees at 10 bases. Per the germline V gene, CDR1 is SEHNR and CDR2 is FQNEAQ (reference sequence). The CDR3 has 15 residues. V dropped 5 bases and J dropped 7; count of bases not matched to a gene: 8. The CDR3 sequence is CASSPVLAGVNEQFF. CDR3 bases: TGTGCCAGCAGCCCGGTGCTAGCGGGAGTTAATGAGCAGTTCTTC. Full variable domain (missing parts from reference TRBV7-9 and TRBJ2-1): DTGVSQNPRHKITKRGQNVTFRCDPISEHNRLYWYRQTLGQGPEFLTYFQNEAQLEKSRLLSDRFSAERPKGSFSTLEIQRTEQGDSAMYLCASSPVLAGVNEQFFGPGTRLTVL.

This clone has just a few counts. The chain uses TRBV18 and TRBJ1-5; D is unresolved. Per the germline V gene, CDR1 is KGHSH and CDR2 is LQKENI. The V and J ends lost 1 base and 1 base respectively, with 14 bases between them. The CDR3 extends over 17 amino acids. CDR3 amino acids: CASSPQSVSNSNQPQHF. The CDR3 DNA follows: TGTGCCAGCTCACCACAATCCGTGTCGAACAGCAATCAGCCCCAGCATTTT.

This chain connects TRBV12-5 to TRBJ1-1; 9 bases line up with TRBD1. This CDR3 spans 14 amino acids. V lost 7 bases to trimming and J lost 4 bases; unmatched junction nucleotides: 7. Germline V gene data show CDR1 as LGHNT and CDR2 as FRNRAP. The CDR3 DNA reads as TGTGCTAGTGCCGGGGACAGGGCTGCCACTGAAGCTTTCTTT. This codes for CASAGDRAATEAFF. The whole variable domain, remainder taken from reference TRBV12-5 and TRBJ1-1, is DARVTQTPRHKVTEMGQEVTMRCQPILGHNTVFWYRQTMMQGLELLAYFRNRAPLDDSGMPKDRFSAEMPDATLATLKIQPSEPRDSAVYFCASAGDRAATEAFFGQGTRLTVV.

The V and J genes are TRBV7-9 and TRBJ1-2; 7 nucleotides align to TRBD1. After removal of 5 bases from V and 4 bases from J, the junction contained 7 bases not matched to a gene. Germline V gene sequence: CDR1 SEHNR, CDR2 FQNEAQ (reference sequence). The CDR3 is made up of 14 amino acids. CDR3 DNA sequence: TGTGCCAGCAGCGCAGGGGGGCCCGGCTATGGCTACACCTTC. It yields the protein CASSAGGPGYGYTF.

This sequence joins TRBV28 and TRBJ2-3; 7 nucleotides align to TRBD1. Germline CDR1 MDHEN, CDR2 SYDVKM. Germline trimming cut 6 bases from V and 2 bases from J; bases unmatched to any gene: 8. The CDR3 loop spans 15 amino acids. The CDR3 DNA reads as TGTGCCAGCAGCAGAACAGGGGCGGCCACAGATACGCAGTATTTT. Amino acids: CASSRTGAATDTQYF.

This clone was observed once. This chain joins TRBV19 and TRBJ2-1; D not resolved. Germline V lookup: CDR1 LNHDA, CDR2 SQIVND (reference sequence). V lost 1 base and J 3 bases, leaving 7 bases between the germline ends. This CDR3 has 14 amino acids. CDR3 loop: CASSIGGYYNEQFF. CDR3 sequence (DNA): TGTGCCAGTAGTATAGGCGGATACTACAATGAGCAGTTCTTC.

This CDR3 is CASSPSGPEGAFF. The DNA of the CDR3 is TGTGCCAGCAGCCCTTCGGGACCCGAGGGAGCTTTCTTT. The chain combines TRBV27 with TRBJ1-1; the D gene is possibly TRBD1 (5 bases). The germline CDR1 and CDR2 sequences are MNHEY and SMNVEV (reference sequence). The CDR3 consists of 13 residues. Trimming removed 6 bases from V and 10 bases from J, with 18 bases in between.

This clone came up a few times. This chain joins TRBV13 and TRBJ2-1; weak D call: TRBD2 (6 bases). The CDR3 is made up of 15 amino acids. With 4 bases removed from V and 5 bases from J, the gap between germline ends came to 15 bases. Germline CDR1 PRHDT, CDR2 FYEKMQ (reference sequence). The chain's CDR3 is CASSSRAGPNNEQFF. In nucleotides, the CDR3 is TGTGCCAGCAGCTCCCGCGCGGGGCCAAACAATGAGCAGTTCTTC.

J is TRBJ1-1 and V is TRBV19, with 7 bases that match TRBD1. V was pared by 4 bases and J by 0 bases, with 2 bases of the junction left unmatched. Germline loops: CDR1 LNHDA, CDR2 SQIVND (reference sequence). CDR3 length equals 14 residues. In DNA form, the CDR3 reads TGTGCCAGTAGTAATGACAGGGTGAACACTGAAGCTTTCTTT. It yields the protein CASSNDRVNTEAFF.

Points on this clone: The same CDR3 can be traced to other DNA sequences in this sample. This rearrangement joins TRBV27 to TRBJ2-7; 7 positions agree with TRBD2. The V segment lost 3 bases and the J segment 1 base; nucleotides outside the gene matches: 3. The germline V gene has CDR1 MNHEY and CDR2 SMNVEV (reference sequence). CDR3 length: 14 amino acids. CDR3 nucleotide sequence: TGTGCCAGCAGTTTCGAGGGAGGGTCCTACGAGCAGTACTTC. Translating it yields CASSFEGGSYEQYF.